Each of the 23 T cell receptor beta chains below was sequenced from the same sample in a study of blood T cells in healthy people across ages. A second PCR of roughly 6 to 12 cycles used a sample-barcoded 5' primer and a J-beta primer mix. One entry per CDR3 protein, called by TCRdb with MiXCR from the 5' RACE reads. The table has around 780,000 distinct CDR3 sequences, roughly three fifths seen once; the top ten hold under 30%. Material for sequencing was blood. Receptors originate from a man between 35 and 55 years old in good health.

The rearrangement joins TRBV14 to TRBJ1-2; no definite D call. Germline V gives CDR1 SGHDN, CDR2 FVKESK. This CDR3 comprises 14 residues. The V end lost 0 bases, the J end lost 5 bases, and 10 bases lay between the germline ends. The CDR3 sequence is CASSQDNGRYGYTF. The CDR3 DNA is TGTGCCAGCAGCCAAGATAACGGGAGGTATGGCTACACCTTC.

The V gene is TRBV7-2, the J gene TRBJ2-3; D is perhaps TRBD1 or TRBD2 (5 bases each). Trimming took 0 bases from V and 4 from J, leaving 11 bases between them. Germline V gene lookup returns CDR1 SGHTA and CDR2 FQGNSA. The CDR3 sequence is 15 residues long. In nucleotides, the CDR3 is TGTGCCAGCAGCTTAGCGGGGGTTATCGCAGATACGCAGTATTTT. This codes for CASSLAGVIADTQYF.

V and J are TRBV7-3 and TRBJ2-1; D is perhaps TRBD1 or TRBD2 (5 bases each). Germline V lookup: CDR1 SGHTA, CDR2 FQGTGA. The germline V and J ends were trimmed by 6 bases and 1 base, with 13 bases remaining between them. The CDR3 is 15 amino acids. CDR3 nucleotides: TGTGCCAGCAGTCAAAGGGGAGATTCCTACAATGAGCAGTTCTTC. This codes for CASSQRGDSYNEQFF.

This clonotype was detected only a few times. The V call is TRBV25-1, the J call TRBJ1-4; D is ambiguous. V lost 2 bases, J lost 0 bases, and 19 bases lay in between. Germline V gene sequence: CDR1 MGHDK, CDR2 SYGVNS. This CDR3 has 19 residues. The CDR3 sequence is CASSEQDPNHEATNEKLFF. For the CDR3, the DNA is TGTGCCAGCAGTGAACAGGATCCGAACCACGAAGCAACTAATGAAAAACTGTTTTTT.

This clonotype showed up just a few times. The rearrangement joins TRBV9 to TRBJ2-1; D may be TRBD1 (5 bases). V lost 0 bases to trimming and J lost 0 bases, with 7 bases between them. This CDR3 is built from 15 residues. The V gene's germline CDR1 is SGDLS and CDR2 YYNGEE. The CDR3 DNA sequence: TGTGCCAGCAGCGTAGGACAGAGCTCCTACAATGAGCAGTTCTTC. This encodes CASSVGQSSYNEQFF.

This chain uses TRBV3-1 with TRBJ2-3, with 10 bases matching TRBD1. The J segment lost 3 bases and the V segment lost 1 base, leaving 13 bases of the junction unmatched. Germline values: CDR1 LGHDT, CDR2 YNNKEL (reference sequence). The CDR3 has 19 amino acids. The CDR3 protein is CASSQVPLMTGGATDTQYF. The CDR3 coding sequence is TGTGCCAGCAGCCAAGTACCCTTGATGACAGGGGGCGCGACAGATACGCAGTATTTT.

CDR3 DNA: TGTGCCAGCAGCTTAGTAGGGGGGGCCTCCTACAATGAGCAGTTCTTC. Translation: CASSLVGGASYNEQFF. The V call is TRBV7-2, the J call TRBJ2-1; maybe TRBD2 (7 bases). The CDR3 covers 16 residues. CDR1 and CDR2 from the germline V gene are SGHTA and FQGNSA. The V end lost 1 base, the J end lost 0 bases, and 10 bases lay between the germline ends.

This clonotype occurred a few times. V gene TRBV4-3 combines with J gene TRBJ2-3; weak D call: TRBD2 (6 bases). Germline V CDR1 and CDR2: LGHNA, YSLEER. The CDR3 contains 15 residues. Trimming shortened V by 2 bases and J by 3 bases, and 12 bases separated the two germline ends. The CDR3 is CASSQQREWTDTQYF. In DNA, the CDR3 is TGCGCCAGCAGCCAACAACGGGAGTGGACAGATACGCAGTATTTT.

The CDR3 region is CASSYLRGGGAGSQETQYF. DNA of the CDR3: TGTGCCAGCAGTTATTTGCGGGGGGGTGGGGCAGGATCCCAAGAGACCCAGTACTTC. This chain links TRBV6-5 with TRBJ2-5; 9 bases align to TRBD2. The CDR3 has 19 amino acids. Germline trimming cut 3 bases from V and 1 base from J; bases unmatched to any gene: 15. Germline values: CDR1 MNHEY, CDR2 SVGAGI.

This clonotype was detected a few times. The CDR3 DNA follows: TGTGCCAGCAGCCCCGGGGAAACAGATACGCAGTATTTT. Amino acids: CASSPGETDTQYF. The chain carries TRBV6-5 and TRBJ2-3, with a possible D match to TRBD2 (5 bases). CDR3 length equals 13 residues. Per germline, CDR1 MNHEY and CDR2 SVGAGI. The V and J ends lost 6 bases and 3 bases respectively, with 10 bases between them.

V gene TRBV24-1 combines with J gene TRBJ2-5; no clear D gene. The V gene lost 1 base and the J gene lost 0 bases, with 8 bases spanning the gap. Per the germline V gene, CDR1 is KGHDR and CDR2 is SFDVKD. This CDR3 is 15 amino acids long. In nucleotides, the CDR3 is TGTGCCACCAGTGATTTAAAGGGAAACCAAGAGACCCAGTACTTC. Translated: CATSDLKGNQETQYF.

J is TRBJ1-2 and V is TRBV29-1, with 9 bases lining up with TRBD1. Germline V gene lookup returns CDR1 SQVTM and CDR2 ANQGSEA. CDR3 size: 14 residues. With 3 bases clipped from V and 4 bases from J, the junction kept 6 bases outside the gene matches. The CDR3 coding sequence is TGCAGCGTTGACTACGGGACAGGGCGCTATGGCTACACCTTC. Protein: CSVDYGTGRYGYTF.

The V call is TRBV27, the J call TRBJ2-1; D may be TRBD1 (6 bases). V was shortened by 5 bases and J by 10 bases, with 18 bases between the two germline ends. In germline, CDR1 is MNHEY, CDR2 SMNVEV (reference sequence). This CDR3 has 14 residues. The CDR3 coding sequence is TGTGCCAGCAGTCCCCGGCAGGGGATAGGAGAGCAGTTCTTC. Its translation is CASSPRQGIGEQFF.

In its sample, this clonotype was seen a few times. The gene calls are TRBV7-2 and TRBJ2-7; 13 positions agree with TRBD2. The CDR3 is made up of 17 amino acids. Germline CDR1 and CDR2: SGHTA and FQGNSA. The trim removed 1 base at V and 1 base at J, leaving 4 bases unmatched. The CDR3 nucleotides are TGTGCCAGCAGCTTAGGACTAGCGGGAGGAAGATCCTACGAGCAGTACTTC. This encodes CASSLGLAGGRSYEQYF.

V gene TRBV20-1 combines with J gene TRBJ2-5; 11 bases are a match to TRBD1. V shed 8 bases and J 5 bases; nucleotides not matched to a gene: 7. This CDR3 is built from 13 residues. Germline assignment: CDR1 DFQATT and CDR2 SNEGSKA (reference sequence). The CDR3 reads CSPKGDRGETQYF. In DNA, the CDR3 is TGCAGTCCTAAGGGGGACAGGGGGGAGACCCAGTACTTC.

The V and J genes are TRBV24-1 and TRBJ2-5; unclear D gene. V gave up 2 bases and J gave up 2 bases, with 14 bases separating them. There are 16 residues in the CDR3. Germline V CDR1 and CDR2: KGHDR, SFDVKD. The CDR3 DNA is TGTGCCACCAGTGATTCAGCGACTGGGCGTCAAGAGACCCAGTACTTC. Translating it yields CATSDSATGRQETQYF.

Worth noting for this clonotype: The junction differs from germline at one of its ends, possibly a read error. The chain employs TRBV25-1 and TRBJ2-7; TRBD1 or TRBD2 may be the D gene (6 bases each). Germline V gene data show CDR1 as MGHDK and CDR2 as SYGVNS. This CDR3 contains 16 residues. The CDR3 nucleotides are TGTGCGAGCAGTGAATGGGACTTACAGGGCTCCTACGAGCAGTACTTC. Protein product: CASSEWDLQGSYEQYF.

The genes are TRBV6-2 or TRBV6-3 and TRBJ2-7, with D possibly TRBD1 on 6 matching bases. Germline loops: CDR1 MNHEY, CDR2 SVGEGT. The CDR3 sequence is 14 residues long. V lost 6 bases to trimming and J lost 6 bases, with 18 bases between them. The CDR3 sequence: CASRTGTSICEQYF. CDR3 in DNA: TGTGCCAGCAGGACCGGGACAAGCATCTGCGAGCAGTACTTC.

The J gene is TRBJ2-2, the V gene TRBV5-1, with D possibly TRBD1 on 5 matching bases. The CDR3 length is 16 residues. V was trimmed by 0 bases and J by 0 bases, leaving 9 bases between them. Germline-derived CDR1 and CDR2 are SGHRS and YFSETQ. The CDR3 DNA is TGCGCCAGCAGCTTGGCAGGGTTAGCGAACACCGGGGAGCTGTTTTTT. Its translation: CASSLAGLANTGELFF.

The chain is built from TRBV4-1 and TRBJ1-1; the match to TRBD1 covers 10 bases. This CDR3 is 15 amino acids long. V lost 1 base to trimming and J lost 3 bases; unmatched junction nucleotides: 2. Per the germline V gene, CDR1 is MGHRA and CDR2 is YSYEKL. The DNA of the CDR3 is TGCGCCAGCAGCCAAGGACAGGGGGCGGACACTGAAGCTTTCTTT. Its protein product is CASSQGQGADTEAFF.

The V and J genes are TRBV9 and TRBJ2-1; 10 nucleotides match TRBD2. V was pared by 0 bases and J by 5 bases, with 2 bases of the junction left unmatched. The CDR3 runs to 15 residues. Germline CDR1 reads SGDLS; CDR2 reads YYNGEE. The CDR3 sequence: CASSVGTSGNNEQFF. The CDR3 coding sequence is TGTGCCAGCAGCGTAGGGACTAGCGGAAACAATGAGCAGTTCTTC.

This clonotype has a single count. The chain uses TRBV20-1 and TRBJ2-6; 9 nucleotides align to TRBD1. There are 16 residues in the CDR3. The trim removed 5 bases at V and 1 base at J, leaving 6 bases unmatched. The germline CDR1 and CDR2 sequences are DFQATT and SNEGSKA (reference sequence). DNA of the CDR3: TGCAGTGCTTCCGGGACAGGGATATCTGGGGCCAACGTCCTGACTTTC. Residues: CSASGTGISGANVLTF.

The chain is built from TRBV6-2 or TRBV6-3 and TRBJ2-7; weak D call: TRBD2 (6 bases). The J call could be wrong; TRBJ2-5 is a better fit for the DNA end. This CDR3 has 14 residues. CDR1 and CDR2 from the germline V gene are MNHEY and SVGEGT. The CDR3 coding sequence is TGTGCCAGCAGTTCCGCCGGGACTCGGCGGACCCAGTACTTC. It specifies CASSSAGTRRTQYF.